The present T cell receptor beta chain was sequenced within a study of blood T cell repertoires in COVID-19. Turning to the study itself: Acute-phase and convalescent COVID-19 samples originated in the United States, Italy and Spain.

This clone was seen only a few times. Study processing details: Reference gene primer amplification in the assay estimated nucleated cell counts. Here immunoSEQ multiplex PCR was the method, and the copy in TCRdb shows in-frame clones only, minus some. V, J and clone size derive from that table, while D and trimming were established from the DNA sequence. The sample includes approximately 90,000 clones, around 80% seen only once; the top ten take around 10%. Germline V CDR1 and CDR2: SGHDN, FVKESK. The CDR3 extends over 14 amino acids. The J segment lost 2 bases and the V segment lost 4 bases, leaving 1 base of the junction unmatched.

Sequences were obtained from peripheral blood. The J gene is TRBJ1-3, the V gene TRBV14, with TRBD1 identical over 8 bases. This sequence was found in a man aged 70 or older with acute or convalescent COVID-19. CDR3 protein: CASSPTGAGNTIYF. The CDR3 coding sequence is TGTGCCAGCAGCCCGACAGGGGCTGGAAACACCATATATTTT.